At least ten counts were recorded for the clone carrying this T cell receptor (beta chain). Its target is not known. Each ophthalmopathy patient scored at least 3 on the Clinical Activity Score and at least 4 on NOSPECS grade, with duration under 3 months. This specimen comes from a study of T cells in Graves' hyperthyroidism and ophthalmopathy. Regarding the study as a whole: Separation of ophthalmopathy from stable hyperthyroidism was achieved by a 13 V-J model. Blood also held most thyroid clonotypes expanded beyond 0.001.

The CDR3 is made up of 15 amino acids. Germline CDR1 and CDR2: MNHNS and SASEGT. V shed 7 bases, J shed 4 bases, and the junction held 10 bases outside the gene matches. Amplified regions were TCR beta CDR3 sequences from RNA transcripts. When the TCR CDR3 underwent first-round RT-PCR, the HTBI primer set was used. TCRdb analysed the multiplex PCR reads with MiXCR anew, one entry per CDR3 protein. The sample includes some 360,000 distinct CDR3 sequences, about a sixth of them seen just once. Material: blood. This TCR derives from a woman aged 40 to 49 with Graves' ophthalmopathy. The gene calls are TRBV6-1 and TRBJ2-7, with 10 bases aligning to TRBD1. The CDR3 DNA follows: TGTGCCAGCATCCTTGACGGGACAGGGGAGTACGAGCAGTACTTC. Protein: CASILDGTGEYEQYF.